The 18 T cell receptor beta chains presented below share a single source sample, sequenced in a study of early T cells in non-severe SARS-CoV-2 infection. One entry per CDR3 protein, called by TCRdb with MiXCR from the 5' RACE reads. Here the sample spans around 67,000 distinct CDR3 sequences, approximately 10% being singletons. The source material was whole blood, sampled at baseline. Receptor source: an adult who was a healthcare worker with PCR-confirmed SARS-CoV-2 infection or an uninfected control (not recorded which).

The rearrangement uses TRBV30 and TRBJ1-3; no firm D call. Germline V gives CDR1 GTSNPN, CDR2 SVGIG (reference sequence). The CDR3 covers 14 residues. V lost 2 bases, J lost 4 bases, and 12 bases lay in between. Here the CDR3 DNA reads TGTGCCTGGAGTCCCTCCCGTGTAGGAAACACCATATATTTT. The encoded protein is CAWSPSRVGNTIYF.

A few counts support this clonotype. The chain recombines TRBV7-9 with TRBJ1-6; D may be TRBD1 (5 bases). The CDR3 has 16 residues. The germline gives CDR1 SEHNR, CDR2 FQNEAQ (reference sequence). Between the trimmed V and J ends, which lost 6 bases and 5 bases, there was a span of 17 bases. Written as DNA, the CDR3 is TGTGCCAGCAGTCTTGACAGTATTTTCGATAATTCACCCCTCCACTTT. This gives the protein CASSLDSIFDNSPLHF.

The chain links TRBV9 to TRBJ2-1; TRBD2 is a possible D gene (5 bases). Trimming took 0 bases from V and 8 from J, leaving 9 bases between them. Germline loops: CDR1 SGDLS, CDR2 YYNGEE. The CDR3 runs 13 residues. This CDR3 reads CASSVAMRDEQFF. The CDR3 region has the DNA TGTGCCAGCAGCGTAGCAATGCGGGATGAGCAGTTCTTC.

This clonotype was seen a few times. The chain employs TRBV5-1 and TRBJ2-3; 13 positions agree with TRBD2. Germline values: CDR1 SGHRS, CDR2 YFSETQ. This CDR3 spans 17 amino acids. With V trimmed by 3 bases and J by 4 bases, 8 bases remained unmatched. The CDR3 DNA reads as TGCGCCAGCAGCTCCGGACTAGCGGGAGTATCGGCAGATACGCAGTATTTT. Residues: CASSSGLAGVSADTQYF.

V usage is TRBV4-2 and J usage is TRBJ2-3; the D call may be TRBD1 or TRBD2 (6 bases each). The V end lost 5 bases, the J end lost 0 bases, and 18 bases lay between the germline ends. This CDR3 comprises 17 residues. Germline V gives CDR1 LGHNA, CDR2 YNFKEQ. The CDR3 spells CASSAHSGDWSTDTQYF. The CDR3 DNA is TGTGCCAGCAGCGCCCACTCAGGGGACTGGAGCACAGATACGCAGTATTTT.

This clonotype has only a few counts. The CDR3 region has the DNA TGCGCCAGCAGCCCCGGGTGGGAAGAGACCCAGTACTTC. It codes for CASSPGWEETQYF. The chain has TRBV5-1 and TRBJ2-5; D unresolved. V was clipped by 4 bases and J by 3 bases, with 10 bases between them. The CDR3 is 13 amino acids. The germline CDR1 and CDR2 sequences are SGHRS and YFSETQ. Drawing the rest from reference TRBV5-1 and TRBJ2-5, the complete variable domain is KAGVTQTPRYLIKTRGQQVTLSCSPISGHRSVSWYQQTPGQGLQFLFEYFSETQRNKGNFPGRFSGRQFSNSRSEMNVSTLELGDSALYLCASSPGWEETQYFGPGTRLLVL.

The rearrangement uses TRBV6-6 and TRBJ1-5; perhaps TRBD1 as D (6 bases). Germline CDR1 reads MNHNY; CDR2 reads SVGAGI (reference sequence). This CDR3 is built from 14 residues. V shed 4 bases and J shed 3 bases, with 10 bases lying between them. The CDR3 coding sequence is TGTGCCAGCAGTTCCCGGACAGACAATCAGCCCCAGCATTTT. The encoded protein is CASSSRTDNQPQHF.

The CDR3 DNA sequence: TGTGCCAGCACCTTAAGGGGGGGCTACGAGCAGTACTTC. It codes for CASTLRGGYEQYF. The chain couples TRBV12-3 or TRBV12-4 to TRBJ2-7, with D possibly being TRBD2 (7 bases). The CDR3 is made up of 13 amino acids. Between the trimmed V and J ends, which lost 7 bases and 3 bases, there was a span of 13 bases.

At least ten counts were recorded for this clonotype. The chain carries TRBV6-5 and TRBJ1-6; 7 positions agree with TRBD1. Germline CDR1 reads MNHEY; CDR2 reads SVGAGI. V lost 2 bases and J lost 0; bases outside the gene matches: 10. This CDR3 contains 19 residues. The CDR3 here is CASSYQTGTASSYNSPLHF. The DNA for the CDR3 is TGTGCCAGCAGTTACCAAACCGGGACAGCGAGCTCCTATAATTCACCCCTCCACTTT.

The V and J genes are TRBV20-1 and TRBJ1-1; TRBD1 agrees at 7 bases. Per germline, CDR1 DFQATT and CDR2 SNEGSKA (reference sequence). This CDR3 region has 13 residues. V gave up 6 bases and J gave up 1 base; unmatched junction bases: 5. This CDR3 reads CSATDRTNTEAFF. The CDR3 bases are TGCAGTGCCACGGACAGGACGAACACTGAAGCTTTCTTT.

This clonotype has only a few counts. The chain links TRBV7-3 to TRBJ2-1, with 11 bases identical to TRBD2. The germline V gene has CDR1 SGHTA and CDR2 FQGTGA. The CDR3 is made up of 18 amino acids. Unmatched junction bases numbered 15, after V lost 2 bases and J lost 9 bases. The CDR3 DNA reads TGTGCCAGCAGCTTAGCCCCCACTAGCGGGGGACGCAGAGTTGAGCAGTTCTTC. It codes for CASSLAPTSGGRRVEQFF.

This chain connects TRBV28 to TRBJ1-1; perhaps TRBD1 as D (5 bases). The CDR3 is 11 amino acids. V lost 7 bases to trimming and J lost 4 bases, with 7 bases between them. The germline CDR1 and CDR2 sequences are MDHEN and SYDVKM. In DNA, the CDR3 is TGTGCCAGCAACGGGGCCACTGAAGCTTTCTTT. Its translation: CASNGATEAFF.

This clonotype was seen ten or more times. The chain combines TRBV29-1 with TRBJ2-2; perhaps TRBD1 as D (7 bases). V gave up 7 bases and J gave up 5 bases, with 14 bases separating them. There are 13 residues in the CDR3. Germline V gene lookup returns CDR1 SQVTM and CDR2 ANQGSEA. This chain's CDR3 is CSGRTGLTGELFF. For the CDR3, the DNA is TGCAGCGGACGGACAGGACTAACCGGGGAGCTGTTTTTT.

The rearrangement uses TRBV29-1 and TRBJ2-7; 11 nucleotides align to TRBD1. V shed 6 bases, J shed 4 bases, and the junction held 2 bases outside the gene matches. This CDR3 is built from 12 residues. Germline-derived CDR1 and CDR2 are SQVTM and ANQGSEA. The CDR3 DNA follows: TGCAGCGTCGGACAGGGGGCGTACGAGCAGTACTTC. It translates to CSVGQGAYEQYF.

This clonotype was observed a few times. The CDR3 loop is CASSIRDWGDTQYF. The DNA of the CDR3 is TGTGCCAGCAGTATTAGGGACTGGGGAGATACGCAGTATTTT. This sequence joins TRBV6-6 and TRBJ2-3; TRBD2 is a possible D gene (6 bases). Germline V lookup: CDR1 MNHNY, CDR2 SVGAGI (reference sequence). V lost 5 bases to trimming and J lost 5 bases, with 14 bases between them. The CDR3 has 14 amino acids.

This clonotype turned up a few times. The chain employs TRBV19 and TRBJ1-2; D call uncertain. The CDR3 has 12 residues. Germline-derived CDR1 and CDR2 are LNHDA and SQIVND (reference sequence). V dropped 7 bases and J dropped 0 bases, with 6 bases sitting between them. This chain's CDR3 is CASNVPNYGYTF. The CDR3 DNA reads as TGTGCCAGTAATGTTCCTAACTATGGCTACACCTTC.

In its sample, this clonotype was seen a few times. This sequence joins TRBV27 and TRBJ2-5; D not resolved. The CDR3 is made up of 13 amino acids. Germline assignment: CDR1 MNHEY and CDR2 SMNVEV (reference sequence). The ends were cut back, 8 bases at V and 0 bases at J, with 10 bases in the middle. The CDR3 nucleotides are TGTGCCAGCGGCCGCGCAGACCAAGAGACCCAGTACTTC. It specifies CASGRADQETQYF.

This clonotype has only a few counts. The chain combines TRBV20-1 with TRBJ1-5, with no clear D. V lost 3 bases to trimming and J lost 5 bases, with 14 bases between them. Per the germline V gene, CDR1 is DFQATT and CDR2 is SNEGSKA (reference sequence). The length of the CDR3 is 14 residues. This chain's CDR3 is CSASAPLEHQPQHF. As DNA, the CDR3 is TGCAGTGCTAGTGCTCCACTCGAGCATCAGCCCCAGCATTTT.